This paragraph covers one T cell receptor (beta chain) sequence. Its specificity is unknown. This sample was taken from a study of cytomegalovirus exposure and HLA in healthy donors. Findings and caveats of the study: A link between a missense DCLRE1C variant and TCR beta V- and J-gene trimming emerged from a later analysis.

The donors gave bone marrow, and they were healthy. Germline lookup yields CDR1 SGHRS and CDR2 YFSETQ. This CDR3 is built from 16 residues. The V and J ends lost 2 bases and 2 bases, in that order; junction bases with no gene match: 8. PCR amplification relied on 60 Vbeta primers (plus 13 Jbeta primers). Clones were read by immunoSEQ multiplex PCR, and TCRdb kept only the in-frame ones, dropping some. The sample consists of 50,000 to 55,000 clones, around 80% of them appearing once. The chain employs TRBV5-1 and TRBJ2-5, with 8 positions matching TRBD1. The sequencing input was PBMCs. The TCR was taken from a boy aged 5-17 years in good health and CMV-seropositive. The DNA of the CDR3 is TGCGCCAGCAGCTTAGCCGGGACAGGTCCGCAAGAGACCCAGTACTTC. It codes for CASSLAGTGPQETQYF.